This T cell receptor (beta chain) was recorded in a study of CXCR3-negative and CXCR3-positive naive CD8 T cells. CDR1 SQVTM and CDR2 ANQGSEA come from the germline V gene. There are 13 residues in the CDR3. Through 5' RACE with UMI labels, the TRB cDNA libraries were prepared. TCRdb reprocessed the 5' RACE reads and reports one entry per CDR3 protein, with no DNA. Its table lists some 130,000 distinct CDR3 sequences. Findings and caveats of the study: More hydrophobic TRB CDR3s occurred in CXCR3-positive than in CXCR3-negative naive cells. Naive subsets did not differ in surface CD5, and TRB CDR3 properties served to infer TCR strength.

On this clonotype itself: The antigen is unknown.

The chain uses TRBV29-1 and TRBJ2-7; TCRdb indicates TRBD1, and absent DNA this call remains unverified. This TCR came from a human donor in good health. Some clones in this sample may be carry-over from other donors' samples. The sequenced sample consisted of naive CXCR3- CD8+ T cells from blood. The subset: CD45RO-CCR7+CD27+CD95- naive CD8+ T cells lacking CXCR3 (TNR3-). The CDR3 is CSVGAGGLYEQYF.